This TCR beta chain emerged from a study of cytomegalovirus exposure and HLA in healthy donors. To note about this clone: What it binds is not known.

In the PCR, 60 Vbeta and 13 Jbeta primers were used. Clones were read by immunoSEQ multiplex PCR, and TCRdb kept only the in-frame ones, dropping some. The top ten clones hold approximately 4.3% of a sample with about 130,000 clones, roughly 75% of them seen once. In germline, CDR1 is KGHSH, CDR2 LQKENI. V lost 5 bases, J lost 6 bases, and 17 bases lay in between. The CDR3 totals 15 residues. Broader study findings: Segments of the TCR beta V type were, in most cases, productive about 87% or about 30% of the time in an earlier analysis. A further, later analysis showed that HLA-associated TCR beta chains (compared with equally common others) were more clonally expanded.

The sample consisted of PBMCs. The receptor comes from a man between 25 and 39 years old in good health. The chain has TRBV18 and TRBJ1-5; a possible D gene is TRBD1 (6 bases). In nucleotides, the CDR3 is TGTGCCAGCTCATCCGGGGGGCATGGTAGTCAGCCCCAGCATTTT. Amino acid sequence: CASSSGGHGSQPQHF.